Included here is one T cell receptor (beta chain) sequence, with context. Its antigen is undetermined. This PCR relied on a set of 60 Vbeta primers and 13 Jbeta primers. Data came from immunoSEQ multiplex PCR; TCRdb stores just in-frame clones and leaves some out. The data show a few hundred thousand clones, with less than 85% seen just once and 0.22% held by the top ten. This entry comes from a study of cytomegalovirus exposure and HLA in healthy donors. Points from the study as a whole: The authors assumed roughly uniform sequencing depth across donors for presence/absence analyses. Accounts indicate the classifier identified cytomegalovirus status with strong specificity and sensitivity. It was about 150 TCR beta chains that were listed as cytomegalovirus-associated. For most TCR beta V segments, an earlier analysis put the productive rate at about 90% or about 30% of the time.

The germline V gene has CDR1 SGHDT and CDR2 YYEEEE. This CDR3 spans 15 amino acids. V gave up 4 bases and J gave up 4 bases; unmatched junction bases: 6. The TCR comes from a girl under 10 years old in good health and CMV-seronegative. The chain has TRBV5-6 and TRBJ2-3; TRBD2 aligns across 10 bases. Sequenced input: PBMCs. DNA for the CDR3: TGTGCCAGCAGCCTGGACGGGACTAGCGCAGATACGCAGTATTTT. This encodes CASSLDGTSADTQYF. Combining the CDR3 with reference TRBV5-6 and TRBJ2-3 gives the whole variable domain DAGVTQSPTHLIKTRGQQVTLRCSPKSGHDTVSWYQQALGQGPQFIFQYYEEEERQRGNFPDRFSGHQFPNYSSELNVNALLLGDSALYLCASSLDGTSADTQYFGPGTRLTVL.